Below, 27 T cell receptor beta chains from the same sample are listed, as sequenced in a study of T cell responses to AZD1222 COVID-19 vaccine. This table comes from immunoSEQ multiplex PCR, and its TCRdb copy is limited to in-frame clones, with some not included. The sample yields approximately 180,000 clones, 85% to 90% seen once. The starting material was peripheral blood, obtained on day 0 of AZD1222 vaccination. All receptors derive from an adult in good health.

Note on this clone: Other DNA sequences in the same sample also yield this CDR3. The rearrangement uses TRBV18 and TRBJ2-3, with TRBD2 as a possible D gene (6 bases). Per germline, CDR1 KGHSH and CDR2 LQKENI. This CDR3 region has 15 residues. Trimming pared 3 bases from V and 3 bases from J, leaving 13 bases between. The CDR3 nucleotides are TGTGCCAGCTCACCCGGGGGAGGACGGACAGATACGCAGTATTTT. Translated, it gives CASSPGGGRTDTQYF.

The V call is TRBV28, the J call TRBJ1-5; D possibly corresponds to TRBD1 (6 bases). The germline V gene has CDR1 MDHEN and CDR2 SYDVKM. The CDR3 has 14 residues. Trimming stripped 4 bases from V and 0 bases from J, with 7 bases between. DNA for the CDR3: TGTGCCAGCAGTTACAGGGCTAGCAATCAGCCCCAGCATTTT. Its protein product is CASSYRASNQPQHF.

The gene calls are TRBV10-3 and TRBJ1-1, with D tentatively TRBD1 (5 bases). The CDR3 spans 14 residues. Germline V lookup: CDR1 ENHRY, CDR2 SYGVKD. Between the trimmed V and J ends, which lost 4 bases and 7 bases, there was a span of 16 bases. The CDR3 protein is CAISVTPGRSEAFF. In DNA, the CDR3 is TGTGCCATCAGTGTCACCCCAGGGAGGAGTGAAGCTTTCTTT.

The chain uses TRBV18 and TRBJ1-2; TRBD1 aligns across 7 bases. Per the germline V gene, CDR1 is KGHSH and CDR2 is LQKENI. The CDR3 loop spans 15 amino acids. V lost 2 bases, J lost 6 bases, and 9 bases stayed unmatched. CDR3 in amino acids: CASSPSDRFGNGYTF. The CDR3 DNA is TGTGCCAGCTCACCATCGGACAGGTTCGGGAATGGCTACACCTTC.

V is TRBV6-5 and J is TRBJ1-6, with D unresolved. The V gene lost 6 bases and the J gene lost 10 bases, with 7 bases spanning the gap. In germline, CDR1 is MNHEY, CDR2 SVGAGI. The CDR3 is 11 residues long. The CDR3 coding sequence is TGTGCCAGCAGGACGGGCTCACCCCTCCACTTT. Its protein is CASRTGSPLHF.

The chain has TRBV28 and TRBJ2-5, with D maybe TRBD2 (6 bases). Between the trimmed V and J ends, which lost 6 bases and 1 base, there was a span of 12 bases. CDR1 MDHEN and CDR2 SYDVKM come from the germline V gene. The CDR3 consists of 14 residues. The DNA for the CDR3 is TGTGCCAGCAGGGGGCCCGGGAGCCAAGAGACCCAGTACTTC. Its protein is CASRGPGSQETQYF.

J is TRBJ1-2 and V is TRBV28; D may be TRBD1 (6 bases). This CDR3 spans 16 amino acids. Trimming shortened V by 7 bases and J by 4 bases, and 22 bases separated the two germline ends. Germline loops: CDR1 MDHEN, CDR2 SYDVKM. The chain's CDR3 is CASTRGQQGGSYGYTF. CDR3 coding DNA: TGTGCCAGCACTCGAGGACAGCAAGGAGGGTCCTATGGCTACACCTTC.

This chain uses TRBV20-1 with TRBJ2-2, with a weak D call TRBD1 (5 bases). Deletions cut 3 bases from V and 3 bases from J, with 17 bases between. The germline CDR1 and CDR2 sequences are DFQATT and SNEGSKA (reference sequence). This CDR3 region has 16 residues. The CDR3 DNA is TGCAGTGCTAGTACAGGCGGATTCGGGTACACCGGGGAGCTGTTTTTT. Its protein is CSASTGGFGYTGELFF.

This sequence joins TRBV11-3 and TRBJ2-1; D possibly corresponds to TRBD2 (5 bases). Trimming cost V 1 base and J 1 base, with 11 bases left between them. The CDR3 has 16 residues. Germline V CDR1 and CDR2: SGHNT, YENEEA. The DNA for the CDR3 is TGTGCCAGCAGCTTAGGCATCGGGGTTTCCTACAATGAGCAGTTCTTC. Translated: CASSLGIGVSYNEQFF.

The rearrangement joins TRBV14 to TRBJ2-5; 9 bases are shared with TRBD1. This CDR3 is built from 14 residues. Trimming took 11 bases from V and 4 from J; bases not matched to a gene: 11. CDR1 SGHDN and CDR2 FVKESK come from the germline V gene. The CDR3 loop is CAPPQRQGGETQYF. DNA for the CDR3: TGTGCCCCCCCCCAACGACAGGGGGGAGAGACCCAGTACTTC.

V usage is TRBV4-3 and J usage is TRBJ2-1, with TRBD2 matching over 8 bases. The CDR3 covers 17 residues. J lost 8 bases, V lost 0 bases, and 12 bases had no gene match. Looked up from germline, CDR1 is LGHNA and CDR2 is YSLEER. The CDR3 nucleotides read TGCGCCAGCAGCCAAGATACGGGACTAGGGGGGCCCCATGAGCAGTTCTTC. Residues: CASSQDTGLGGPHEQFF.

This chain links TRBV4-1 with TRBJ1-2, with D hard to call. The CDR3 runs 15 residues. Germline CDR1 MGHRA, CDR2 YSYEKL. V dropped 0 bases and J dropped 4 bases, with 12 bases sitting between them. CDR3 residues: CASSQEGRPPYGYTF. In nucleotides, the CDR3 is TGCGCCAGCAGCCAAGAAGGCAGGCCCCCCTATGGCTACACCTTC.

V and J are TRBV7-8 and TRBJ1-5; D remains ambiguous. Trimming cost V 5 bases and J 2 bases, with 7 bases left between them. From germline, CDR1 is SGHVS and CDR2 FQNEAQ. The CDR3 totals 13 residues. The CDR3 region is CASSPHGNQPQHF. The CDR3 region has the DNA TGTGCCAGCAGCCCCCACGGCAATCAGCCCCAGCATTTT.

This CDR3 reads CATSRPGGTEAFF. CDR3 DNA: TGTGCCACCAGTCGACCAGGGGGCACTGAAGCTTTCTTT. The gene calls are TRBV24-1 and TRBJ1-1; 7 bases align to TRBD1. V was clipped by 6 bases and J by 4 bases; unmatched bases: 4. There are 13 residues in the CDR3. The V gene's germline CDR1 is KGHDR and CDR2 SFDVKD.

V is TRBV7-2 and J is TRBJ2-1; D is tentatively TRBD1 or TRBD2 (5 bases each). Germline V gene lookup returns CDR1 SGHTA and CDR2 FQGNSA. Trimming left V 5 bases short and J 0 bases short, with 20 bases between. The CDR3 contains 18 residues. CDR3 sequence reads: CASSPYFVSGSSYNEQFF. In nucleotides, the CDR3 is TGTGCCAGCAGCCCCTATTTTGTGTCAGGGAGCTCCTACAATGAGCAGTTCTTC.

This clone has only one observation. The chain has TRBV12-3 or TRBV12-4 and TRBJ2-3; D is possibly TRBD1 (5 bases). With 1 base removed from V and 8 bases from J, the gap between germline ends came to 10 bases. CDR3 size: 13 residues. The CDR3 coding sequence is TGTGCCAGCAGTTTAGAGGGGAAGACTACGCAGTATTTT. Translation gives CASSLEGKTTQYF.

CDR3 sequence reads: CASSMVGEKLFF. CDR3 in DNA: TGTGCCAGCAGCATGGTTGGTGAAAAACTGTTTTTT. The chain uses TRBV28 and TRBJ1-4; D uncertain. Germline-derived CDR1 and CDR2 are MDHEN and SYDVKM. Trimming left V 6 bases short and J 7 bases short, with 9 bases between. CDR3 length: 12 residues.

This sequence joins TRBV6-1 and TRBJ1-5, with a possible D match to TRBD1 (5 bases). This CDR3 is 15 amino acids long. CDR1 is MNHNS, CDR2 SASEGT, per germline. Trimming removed 0 bases at V and 5 bases at J, with 11 bases between. The CDR3 nucleotides read TGTGCCAGCAGTGAAGCGGCAGGGATCCATCAGCCCCAGCATTTT. Translated, it gives CASSEAAGIHQPQHF.

The count of this clone is one. The rearrangement uses TRBV14 and TRBJ2-2; no clear D. Looked up from germline, CDR1 is SGHDN and CDR2 is FVKESK. The ends were cut back, 2 bases at V and 8 bases at J, with 12 bases in the middle. This CDR3 is 14 amino acids long. In DNA, the CDR3 is TGTGCCAGCAGCCAAAATACCCCCCCGGGGGAGCTGTTTTTT. As protein: CASSQNTPPGELFF. Using reference TRBV14 and TRBJ2-2 for the parts outside the CDR3, the full variable domain is EAGVTQFPSHSVIEKGQTVTLRCDPISGHDNLYWYRRVMGKEIKFLLHFVKESKQDESGMPNNRFLAERTGGTYSTLKVQPAELEDSGVYFCASSQNTPPGELFFGEGSRLTVL.

This clone was counted once. The CDR3, as DNA: TGTGCCAGCAGTTACTCAACGGGACTAGGCTACGAGCAGTACTTC. Translation: CASSYSTGLGYEQYF. This chain links TRBV6-6 with TRBJ2-7; 8 bases map to TRBD2. The CDR3 length is 15 residues. Germline CDR1 is MNHNY and CDR2 is SVGAGI (reference sequence). The trim removed 0 bases at V and 3 bases at J, leaving 4 bases unmatched.

The gene calls are TRBV5-1 and TRBJ2-1; possibly TRBD2 for D (6 bases). Trimming pared 0 bases from V and 9 bases from J, leaving 10 bases between. Germline values: CDR1 SGHRS, CDR2 YFSETQ. This CDR3 contains 13 residues. The CDR3 DNA reads as TGCGCCAGCAGCTTGGCCCGGGGAGGTGAGCAGTTCTTC. Translating it yields CASSLARGGEQFF.

This chain joins TRBV18 and TRBJ2-1, with D uncertain. The CDR3 consists of 15 residues. The germline V and J ends were trimmed by 2 bases and 7 bases, with 15 bases remaining between them. Per germline, CDR1 KGHSH and CDR2 LQKENI. The CDR3, as DNA: TGTGCCAGCTCACCAACCGTTGGTCTGGGTAATGAGCAGTTCTTC. Translation: CASSPTVGLGNEQFF.

This sequence joins TRBV28 and TRBJ2-2; D unclear. Germline loops: CDR1 MDHEN, CDR2 SYDVKM. The V gene lost 3 bases and the J gene lost 2 bases, with 10 bases spanning the gap. This CDR3 contains 15 residues. CDR3 DNA: TGTGCCAGCAGTTTGAGTTTTGGAAACACCGGGGAGCTGTTTTTT. This codes for CASSLSFGNTGELFF.

The chain combines TRBV25-1 with TRBJ1-1, with D uncertain. Germline CDR1 and CDR2: MGHDK and SYGVNS. There are 15 residues in the CDR3. The V end lost 1 base, the J end lost 5 bases, and 14 bases lay between the germline ends. CDR3 residues: CASSELGLGFTEAFF. The CDR3 DNA sequence: TGTGCCAGCAGTGAATTAGGCCTAGGTTTTACTGAAGCTTTCTTT.

This rearrangement joins TRBV2 to TRBJ1-4; D gene ambiguous. Germline V lookup: CDR1 SNHLY, CDR2 FYNNEI. V dropped 2 bases and J dropped 7 bases, with 8 bases sitting between them. This CDR3 comprises 13 residues. CDR3 DNA: TGTGCCAGCAGTGAACTGGTCGGTGAAAAACTGTTTTTT. Residues: CASSELVGEKLFF.

The chain employs TRBV19 and TRBJ1-2; D gene uncertain. V was shortened by 4 bases and J by 5 bases, with 5 bases between the two germline ends. The CDR3 extends over 11 amino acids. Germline CDR1 reads LNHDA; CDR2 reads SQIVND (reference sequence). The CDR3 DNA reads as TGTGCCAGTAGTACCACATATGGCTACACCTTC. Translated, it gives CASSTTYGYTF. The entire variable domain, with the rest obtained from reference TRBV19 and TRBJ1-2, is as follows: DGGITQSPKYLFRKEGQNVTLSCEQNLNHDAMYWYRQDPGQGLRLIYYSQIVNDFQKGDIAEGYSVSREKKESFPLTVTSAQKNPTAFYLCASSTTYGYTFGSGTRLTVV.

The count of this clone is one. The chain couples TRBV6-6 to TRBJ1-5; no firm D call. Looked up from germline, CDR1 is MNHNY and CDR2 is SVGAGI (reference sequence). This CDR3 spans 14 amino acids. The V and J ends lost 4 bases and 4 bases respectively, with 11 bases between them. CDR3 region: CASSLLVGNQPQHF. The CDR3 DNA reads as TGTGCCAGCAGTTTATTAGTAGGGAATCAGCCCCAGCATTTT.